The 14 T cell receptor beta chains in this list originate from one sample, sequenced in a study of cytomegalovirus exposure and HLA in healthy donors. Vbeta (60) and Jbeta (13) primers were used in the PCR. Assay: immunoSEQ multiplex PCR; the TCRdb copy retains only in-frame clones and omits some. This table has 120,000 or so clones, 70% to 80% appearing once. Sample: PBMCs. These receptor sequences come from a woman between 40 and 55 years old in good health and CMV-seropositive.

This clone was observed a handful of times. The chain is built from TRBV29-1 and TRBJ2-2; D uncertain. Looked up from germline, CDR1 is SQVTM and CDR2 is ANQGSEA. This CDR3 has 11 residues. Trimming shortened V by 6 bases and J by 4 bases, and 6 bases separated the two germline ends. CDR3 protein: CSVFLTGELFF. The CDR3 region has the DNA TGCAGCGTATTCCTCACCGGGGAGCTGTTTTTT.

J is TRBJ2-3 and V is TRBV18; 8 positions match TRBD1. CDR1 and CDR2 from the germline V gene are KGHSH and LQKENI. V lost 3 bases, J lost 2 bases, and 1 base stayed unmatched. CDR3 size: 14 residues. CDR3 nucleotide sequence: TGTGCCAGCTCACCGGGACAGGTCACAGATACGCAGTATTTT. This codes for CASSPGQVTDTQYF. Looking up the rest from reference TRBV18 and TRBJ2-3 gives the full variable domain: NAGVMQNPRHLVRRRGQEARLRCSPMKGHSHVYWYRQLPEEGLKFMVYLQKENIIDESGMPKERFSAEFPKEGPSILRIQQVVRGDSAAYFCASSPGQVTDTQYFGPGTRLTVL.

This clone appeared many times. The CDR3: CASSSSDMLLNQPQHF. The CDR3 nucleotides are TGTGCCAGCAGCTCCTCCGACATGCTGCTCAATCAGCCCCAGCATTTT. This chain uses TRBV6-8 with TRBJ1-5, with D hard to call. The ends were cut back, 6 bases at V and 3 bases at J, with 18 bases in the middle. CDR3 length equals 16 residues. In germline, CDR1 is MNHGY, CDR2 SAAAGT.

Turning to this clone: One end of the junction does not line up with germline, which may come from a read error. Other nucleotide sequences from this sample produce the same CDR3. V usage is TRBV7-2 and J usage is TRBJ2-1; 13 nucleotides match TRBD2. The CDR3 runs 15 residues. Germline assignment: CDR1 SGHTA and CDR2 FQGNSA. The CDR3 is CASSFRLAGGNEQFF. The CDR3 region has the DNA TGTGCCAGTAGCTTCCGACTAGCGGGGGGCAATGAGCAGTTCTTC.

The V and J genes are TRBV9 and TRBJ1-5; D is possibly TRBD1 (6 bases). The CDR3 contains 15 residues. The V and J ends lost 0 bases and 2 bases respectively, with 9 bases between them. CDR1 is SGDLS, CDR2 YYNGEE, per germline. The CDR3: CASSVGGGGNQPQHF. The CDR3 nucleotides are TGTGCCAGCAGCGTAGGAGGGGGGGGCAATCAGCCCCAGCATTTT.

The V and J genes are TRBV9 and TRBJ2-2; D is ambiguous. V dropped 0 bases and J dropped 4 bases, with 10 bases sitting between them. CDR1 SGDLS and CDR2 YYNGEE come from the germline V gene. The CDR3 contains 15 residues. The CDR3 spells CASSVGAGSTGELFF. The CDR3 bases are TGTGCCAGCAGCGTAGGGGCAGGAAGCACCGGGGAGCTGTTTTTT. The full variable domain, completed using reference TRBV9 and TRBJ2-2, is DSGVTQTPKHLITATGQRVTLRCSPRSGDLSVYWYQQSLDQGLQFLIQYYNGEERAKGNILERFSAQQFPDLHSELNLSSLELGDSALYFCASSVGAGSTGELFFGEGSRLTVL.

This clone was counted a few times. J is TRBJ1-1 and V is TRBV14; D possibly corresponds to TRBD1 (5 bases). Germline CDR1 reads SGHDN; CDR2 reads FVKESK. This CDR3 is built from 13 residues. Trimming cost V 0 bases and J 6 bases, with 8 bases left between them. CDR3 loop: CASSQEWGAEAFF. CDR3 in DNA: TGTGCCAGCAGCCAAGAGTGGGGGGCTGAAGCTTTCTTT.

The chain recombines TRBV5-1 with TRBJ1-1; TRBD1 might be the D (5 bases). Germline V gives CDR1 SGHRS, CDR2 YFSETQ. V was trimmed by 1 base and J by 5 bases, leaving 15 bases between them. The CDR3 runs to 15 residues. DNA of the CDR3: TGCGCCAGCAGCTTGATGTCGCAGGGCGGTACTGAAGCTTTCTTT. Translated, it gives CASSLMSQGGTEAFF.

This clone was found a few times. The V gene is TRBV18, the J gene TRBJ2-7, with D possibly TRBD2 on 6 matching bases. Trimming left V 6 bases short and J 2 bases short, with 11 bases between. Per germline, CDR1 KGHSH and CDR2 LQKENI. This CDR3 is built from 13 residues. In DNA form, the CDR3 reads TGTGCCAGCTCCCCGGGAGCCACCTACGAGCAGTACTTC. Its protein is CASSPGATYEQYF. Supplemented by reference TRBV18 and TRBJ2-7, the full variable domain reads NAGVMQNPRHLVRRRGQEARLRCSPMKGHSHVYWYRQLPEEGLKFMVYLQKENIIDESGMPKERFSAEFPKEGPSILRIQQVVRGDSAAYFCASSPGATYEQYFGPGTRLTVT.

The V call is TRBV7-8, the J call TRBJ2-5; 12 nucleotides line up with TRBD2. The CDR3 is 16 residues long. Germline CDR1 is SGHVS and CDR2 is FQNEAQ. V was clipped by 5 bases and J by 5 bases; unmatched bases: 9. DNA of the CDR3: TGTGCCAGCAGCATCCTGACTAGCGGGGGTTTTGAGACCCAGTACTTC. Translating it yields CASSILTSGGFETQYF. The entire variable domain, with the rest obtained from reference TRBV7-8 and TRBJ2-5, is as follows: GAGVSQSPRYKVAKRGQDVALRCDPISGHVSLFWYQQALGQGPEFLTYFQNEAQLDKSGLPSDRFFAERPEGSVSTLKIQRTQQEDSAVYLCASSILTSGGFETQYFGPGTRLLVL.

The chain couples TRBV5-4 to TRBJ1-6; D remains unclear. V shed 0 bases and J shed 9 bases, with 4 bases lying between them. The CDR3 consists of 12 residues. CDR1 and CDR2 from the germline V gene are SGHNT and YYREEE (reference sequence). The CDR3 DNA reads as TGTGCCAGCAGCTTGGACGGTTCACCCCTCCACTTT. It yields the protein CASSLDGSPLHF. The full variable domain, rest sourced from reference TRBV5-4 and TRBJ1-6, is ETGVTQSPTHLIKTRGQQVTLRCSSQSGHNTVSWYQQALGQGPQFIFQYYREEENGRGNFPPRFSGLQFPNYSSELNVNALELDDSALYLCASSLDGSPLHFGNGTRLTVT.

The chain combines TRBV19 with TRBJ1-2, with D perhaps matching TRBD1 (6 bases). The CDR3 sequence is 12 residues long. V shed 7 bases and J shed 5 bases, with 11 bases lying between them. Germline V gives CDR1 LNHDA, CDR2 SQIVND (reference sequence). The CDR3 here is CASTTQGYGYTF. CDR3 DNA: TGTGCCAGTACGACTCAGGGGTATGGCTACACCTTC.

V is TRBV6-1 and J is TRBJ1-1, with D perhaps TRBD1 (5 bases). The V end lost 6 bases, the J end lost 4 bases, and 12 bases lay between the germline ends. The germline CDR1 and CDR2 sequences are MNHNS and SASEGT. This CDR3 comprises 13 residues. The CDR3 sequence: CASRVRVSTEAFF. DNA of the CDR3: TGTGCCAGCAGAGTCAGGGTAAGCACTGAAGCTTTCTTT.

V gene TRBV29-1 combines with J gene TRBJ2-5; D remains ambiguous. CDR1 and CDR2 from the germline V gene are SQVTM and ANQGSEA. V was clipped by 7 bases and J by 2 bases, with 5 bases between them. This CDR3 spans 10 amino acids. CDR3 region: CSAVQETQYF. CDR3 nucleotides: TGCAGCGCTGTTCAAGAGACCCAGTACTTC.